This T cell receptor beta chain was captured by sequencing in a study of PD-1 blockade in classical Hodgkin lymphoma (dated by TCRdb to the early 2020s). Looking at the study overall: Nivolumab dosing was 3 mg/kg intravenously every 2 weeks, continuing until either disease progression or unacceptable toxicity. A peripheral blood immune signature of response to PD-1 blockade in classical Hodgkin lymphoma was defined using TCR beta sequencing and CyTOF. Overall study outcomes, separate from this receptor: Baseline TCR diversity was reported as lower in newly diagnosed patients than in healthy donors, and lower still in relapsed/refractory patients. Only a single clinical trial cohort was studied, and what caused the repertoire differences, possibly disease activity or prior therapy, remained undefined. Lower diversity was seen in patients whose nivolumab began less than 1 year after ASCT, and these patients were left out of later analyses so that immune reconstitution would not confound the results. Among trial patients, those achieving complete response had baseline diversity similar to that of newly diagnosed patients, while diversity was significantly lower in partial responders and progressors. By C4D1, a significant rise was seen in CD4+ TCR diversity but not in CD8+ TCR diversity (p=0.0027 vs p=0.16), and the rise was most apparent among complete responders (p=0.02).

On this clone: Its antigen is unknown. Base quality data are lacking; no much larger clone is found one base away.

The meaning of the sample's time point label: cycle 2 day 1 (C2D1) of nivolumab. Every trial patient had relapsed following autologous stem cell transplantation, and prior brentuximab vedotin exposure was what differed among cohorts A, B and C. A total of around 60 patients with relapsed/refractory classical Hodgkin lymphoma made up the trial cohort, and each patient's best overall response was complete response, partial response or progressive disease. Trial patients were treated with single-agent nivolumab in the multi-cohort phase II CheckMate 205 trial. An independent review committee assessed best overall response by applying the 2007 International Working Group response criteria. Trial PBMCs were collected immediately before nivolumab initiation (C1D1) and during therapy at cycle 2 day 1 and cycle 4 day 1. Peripheral blood was collected in 8 mL Vacutainer Cell Preparation Tubes, from which PBMCs were isolated by centrifugation and then cryopreserved.

The Qiagen DNeasy kit was used to extract genomic DNA from unsorted PBMCs and from the negatively selected CD4+ and CD8+ fractions. Amplification of TCR beta CDR3 regions was done by immunoSEQ multiplex PCR with primers that anneal to V and J segments. A synthetic immune receptor repertoire was used to minimize amplification bias, and any remaining bias was removed computationally after sequencing. Under the source paper's analysis protocol: Repertoire diversity was quantified as the Shannon entropy index using custom Python scripts. Unsorted, CD4+ and CD8+ repertoires were examined separately, except in combined analyses, for which CD4+ and CD8+ sequences were merged in silico. A clone was considered expanded if an increase in frequency of at least 2-fold after treatment relative to C1D1 was found, and a pseudocount of 0.5 was applied to clones undetected at baseline. Clones with 0 or 1 copy at C1D1 were classified as singleton clones, and clones with 2 or more copies were classified as non-singleton clones. Clones expanded in unsorted samples were labelled as CD4+, CD8+ or unknown by matching protein sequences in sorted samples from the same patient. Wilcoxon tests on paired samples were used to test diversity changes from C1D1 to C4D1. TCRdb's version of the immuneACCESS table is confined to in-frame rearrangements and falls short of the full clone set. An unresolved V gene accounts for under half of the shortfall where checked; the remainder is of unknown origin. That table supplies the V and J calls and clone size; D and trimming were determined from the DNA. Present in this sample are over 25,000 clones, 71% of which were seen just once. The ten biggest clones cover more than 2.5% of the sample.

Trimming costs V 2 bases and J 5 bases, and their ends lie 7 bases apart. CDR1 is given as SGDLS and CDR2 as YYNGEE, both from the germline V gene. Counted from cysteine to phenylalanine, this CDR3 has 13 amino acids. The CDR3 DNA has 39 bases and is translated from base 1. The input for sequencing was peripheral blood mononuclear cells (PBMCs), taken before the second cycle of nivolumab. This clonotype originated in a human donor with classical Hodgkin lymphoma. Recombination connected TRBV9 to TRBJ2-2, and TRBD1 may be the D gene, going by 5 matching bases. The CDR3 corresponds to CASSVKGTGELFF. Read as DNA, the sequence is TGTGCCAGCAGCGTGAAGGGGACCGGGGAGCTGTTTTTT.